The TCR beta chain described here comes from a study of tumor and adjacent non-tumor tissue in lung cancer. Study-wide background: About 4.17 million productive TCRbeta reads were obtained per sample on average.

Germline loops: CDR1 SGHAT, CDR2 FQNNGV. This CDR3 contains 12 residues. V was pared by 1 base and J by 7 bases, with 7 bases between. In its sample, this clonotype is medium-sized (0.01 to 0.1%). This sample's RNA came from whole unsorted tissue. The normal lung tissue was taken more than 3 cm from the tumor edge. TCRbeta libraries were built with three rounds of nested PCR, modified from ARM-PCR. One entry per CDR3 protein results from TCRdb running MiXCR on the multiplex PCR reads. The table has over 100,000 distinct CDR3 sequences, over 55% seen once. The sample consisted of distant non-tumor lung tissue. The V and J genes are TRBV11-2 and TRBJ1-2; possibly TRBD1 for D (5 bases). The origin of this receptor is a man in his sixties with non-small cell lung cancer. Written as DNA, the CDR3 is TGTGCCAGCAGCTTAGGGGACGGTGGCTACACCTTC. Translated, it gives CASSLGDGGYTF.